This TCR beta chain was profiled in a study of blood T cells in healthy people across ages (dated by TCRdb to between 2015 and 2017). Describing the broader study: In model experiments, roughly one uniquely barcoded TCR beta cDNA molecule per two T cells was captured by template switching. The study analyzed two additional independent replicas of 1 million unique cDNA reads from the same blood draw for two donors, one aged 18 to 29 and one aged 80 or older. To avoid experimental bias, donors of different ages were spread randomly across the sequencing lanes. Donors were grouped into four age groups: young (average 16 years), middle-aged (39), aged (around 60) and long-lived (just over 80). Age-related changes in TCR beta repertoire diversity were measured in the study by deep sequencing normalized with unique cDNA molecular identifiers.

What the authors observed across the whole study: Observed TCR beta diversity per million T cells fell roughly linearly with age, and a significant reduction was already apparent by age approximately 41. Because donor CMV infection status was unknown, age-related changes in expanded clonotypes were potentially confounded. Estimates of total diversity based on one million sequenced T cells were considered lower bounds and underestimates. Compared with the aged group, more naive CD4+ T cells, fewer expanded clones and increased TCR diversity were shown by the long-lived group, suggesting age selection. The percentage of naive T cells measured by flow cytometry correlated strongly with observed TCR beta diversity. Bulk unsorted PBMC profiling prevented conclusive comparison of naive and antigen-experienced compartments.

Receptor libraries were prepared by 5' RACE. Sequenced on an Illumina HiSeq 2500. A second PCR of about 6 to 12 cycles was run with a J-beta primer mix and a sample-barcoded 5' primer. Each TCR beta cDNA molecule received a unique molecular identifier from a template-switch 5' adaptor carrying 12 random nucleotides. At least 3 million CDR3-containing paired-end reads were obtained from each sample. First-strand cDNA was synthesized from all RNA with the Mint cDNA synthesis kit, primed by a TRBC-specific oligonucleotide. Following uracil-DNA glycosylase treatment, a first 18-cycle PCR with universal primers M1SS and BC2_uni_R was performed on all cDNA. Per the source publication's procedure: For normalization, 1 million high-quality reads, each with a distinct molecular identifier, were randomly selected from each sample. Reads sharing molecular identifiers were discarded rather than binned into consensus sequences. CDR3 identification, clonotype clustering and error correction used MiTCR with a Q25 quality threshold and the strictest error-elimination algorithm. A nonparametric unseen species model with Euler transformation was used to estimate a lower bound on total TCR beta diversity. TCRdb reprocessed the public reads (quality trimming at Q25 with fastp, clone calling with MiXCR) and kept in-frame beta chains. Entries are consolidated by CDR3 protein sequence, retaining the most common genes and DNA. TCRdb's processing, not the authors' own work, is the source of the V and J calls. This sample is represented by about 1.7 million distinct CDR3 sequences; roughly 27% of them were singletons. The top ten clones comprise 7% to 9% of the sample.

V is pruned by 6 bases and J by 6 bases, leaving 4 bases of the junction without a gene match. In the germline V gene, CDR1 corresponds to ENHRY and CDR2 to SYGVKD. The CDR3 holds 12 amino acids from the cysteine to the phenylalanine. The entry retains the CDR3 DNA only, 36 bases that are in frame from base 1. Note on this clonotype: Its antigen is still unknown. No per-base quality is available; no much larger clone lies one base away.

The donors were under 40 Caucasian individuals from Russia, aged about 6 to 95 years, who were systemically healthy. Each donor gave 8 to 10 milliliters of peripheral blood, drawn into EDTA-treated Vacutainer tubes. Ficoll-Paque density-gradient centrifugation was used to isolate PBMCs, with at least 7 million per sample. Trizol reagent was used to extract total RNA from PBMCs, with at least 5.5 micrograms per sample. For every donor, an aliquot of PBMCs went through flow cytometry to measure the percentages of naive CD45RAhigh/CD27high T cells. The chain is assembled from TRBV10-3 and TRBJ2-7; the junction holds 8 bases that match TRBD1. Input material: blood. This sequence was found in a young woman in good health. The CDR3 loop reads CAIRDRAGEQYF. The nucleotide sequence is TGTGCCATCAGGGACAGGGCGGGCGAGCAGTACTTC.